These 9 T cell receptor beta chains were sequenced from one sample in a study of spatial heterogeneity in lung cancer. The time point was: sample taken at primary tumor resection. No cell sorting; template was whole RNA from tumor, lung tissue or PBMC. TCRdb re-called the 5' RACE reads with MiXCR, one entry per CDR3 protein. The sample includes about 82,000 distinct CDR3 sequences, around 13% of them seen just once. The sequenced sample was PBMCs, obtained at surgery. The receptors derive from a male donor with early-stage non-small cell lung cancer.

This clonotype turned up a few times. The chain has TRBV6-2 or TRBV6-3 and TRBJ1-1; 7 nucleotides line up with TRBD1. The V segment lost 5 bases and the J segment 11 bases; nucleotides outside the gene matches: 5. Germline lookup yields CDR1 MNHEY and CDR2 SVGEGT. This CDR3 has 11 residues. CDR3 DNA sequence: TGTGCCAGCAGTCACAGGGGTAGGGCTTTCTTT. Its protein product is CASSHRGRAFF.

The chain has TRBV25-1 and TRBJ2-7; D is perhaps TRBD1 (6 bases). The V gene lost 7 bases and the J gene lost 2 bases, with 12 bases spanning the gap. CDR3 length: 13 amino acids. CDR1 and CDR2 from the germline V gene are MGHDK and SYGVNS. The CDR3: CASNQGLAYEQYF. As DNA, the CDR3 is TGTGCCAGCAACCAGGGGCTGGCCTACGAGCAGTACTTC.

The rearrangement uses TRBV20-1 and TRBJ1-5, with 9 bases identical to TRBD1. There are 18 residues in the CDR3. V was pared by 5 bases and J by 2 bases, with 16 bases of the junction left unmatched. Germline V gives CDR1 DFQATT, CDR2 SNEGSKA (reference sequence). CDR3 nucleotides: TGCAGTGCTCTTTTTGCCAAACAGGGGGCGGGGGGCAATCAGCCCCAGCATTTT. It yields the protein CSALFAKQGAGGNQPQHF.

The sample holds many counts of this clonotype. The rearrangement uses TRBV4-1 and TRBJ1-6; D gene ambiguous. The germline gives CDR1 MGHRA, CDR2 YSYEKL. Trimming left V 0 bases short and J 4 bases short, with 7 bases between. The length of the CDR3 is 15 residues. The CDR3 nucleotides are TGCGCCAGCAGCCAAGAGAAGGGATATAATTCACCCCTCCACTTT. This codes for CASSQEKGYNSPLHF.

This clonotype was counted a few times. This sequence joins TRBV27 and TRBJ2-7; D might be TRBD1 or TRBD2, each matching 5 bases. The length of the CDR3 is 13 residues. Trimming took off 5 bases at V and 3 bases at J, with 11 bases between the two ends. Germline V CDR1 and CDR2: MNHEY, SMNVEV (reference sequence). This CDR3 reads CASSPGRYYEQYF. CDR3 nucleotides: TGTGCCAGCAGTCCGGGACGGTACTACGAGCAGTACTTC.

The table lists this clonotype with a few counts. V gene TRBV4-1 combines with J gene TRBJ1-2; D unclear. Germline V gene sequence: CDR1 MGHRA, CDR2 YSYEKL. The CDR3 runs 15 residues. Trimming shortened V by 0 bases and J by 7 bases, and 15 bases separated the two germline ends. As DNA, the CDR3 is TGCGCCAGCAGCCAAGACCGAACATGGATGATTGGCTACACCTTC. The encoded protein is CASSQDRTWMIGYTF.

The chain combines TRBV5-4 with TRBJ2-7; no definite D call. The germline CDR1 and CDR2 sequences are SGHNT and YYREEE (reference sequence). V lost 2 bases and J lost 2, with 11 bases in between. The CDR3 length is 14 residues. This CDR3 reads CASSFGTGAYEQYF. The DNA for the CDR3 is TGTGCCAGCAGCTTTGGCACGGGCGCCTACGAGCAGTACTTC.

The sample holds many counts of this clonotype. The V and J genes are TRBV29-1 and TRBJ1-3; D ambiguous. Germline lookup yields CDR1 SQVTM and CDR2 ANQGSEA. The CDR3 totals 15 residues. V lost 4 bases to trimming and J lost 4 bases, with 17 bases between them. CDR3 loop: CSVVLRRGEGNTIYF. In DNA form, the CDR3 reads TGCAGCGTTGTATTACGGCGGGGAGAAGGAAACACCATATATTTT.

The table lists this clonotype with many counts. The rearrangement links TRBV29-1 to TRBJ2-6; D unresolved. Germline CDR1 reads SQVTM; CDR2 reads ANQGSEA. Trimming left V 3 bases short and J 0 bases short, with 0 bases between. The CDR3 runs 12 residues. CDR3 loop: CSVDSGANVLTF. CDR3 DNA sequence: TGCAGCGTTGACTCTGGGGCCAACGTCCTGACTTTC.